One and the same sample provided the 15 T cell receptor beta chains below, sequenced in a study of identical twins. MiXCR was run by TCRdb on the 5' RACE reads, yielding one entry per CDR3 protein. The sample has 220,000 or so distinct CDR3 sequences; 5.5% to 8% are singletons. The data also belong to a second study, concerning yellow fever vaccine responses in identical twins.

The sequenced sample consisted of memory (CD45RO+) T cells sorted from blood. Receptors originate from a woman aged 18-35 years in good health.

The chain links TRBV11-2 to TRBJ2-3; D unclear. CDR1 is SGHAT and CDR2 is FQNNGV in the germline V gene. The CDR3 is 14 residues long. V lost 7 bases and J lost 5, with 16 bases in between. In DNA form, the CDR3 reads TGTGCCAGCACCAAAGGGTGGGCTGGAGATACGCAGTATTTT. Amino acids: CASTKGWAGDTQYF.

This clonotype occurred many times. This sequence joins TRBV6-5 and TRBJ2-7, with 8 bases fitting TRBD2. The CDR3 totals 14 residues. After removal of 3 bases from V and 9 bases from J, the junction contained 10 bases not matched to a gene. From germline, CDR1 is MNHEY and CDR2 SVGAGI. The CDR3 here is CASSYGVAGPAQYF. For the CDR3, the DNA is TGTGCCAGCAGTTATGGGGTAGCGGGACCGGCGCAGTACTTC.

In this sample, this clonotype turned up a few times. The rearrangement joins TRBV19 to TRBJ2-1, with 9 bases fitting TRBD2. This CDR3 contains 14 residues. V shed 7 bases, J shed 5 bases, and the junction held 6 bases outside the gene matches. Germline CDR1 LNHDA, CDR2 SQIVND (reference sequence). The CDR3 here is CASKGLAGNNEQFF. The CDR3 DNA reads TGTGCCAGTAAAGGCCTAGCGGGAAACAATGAGCAGTTCTTC.

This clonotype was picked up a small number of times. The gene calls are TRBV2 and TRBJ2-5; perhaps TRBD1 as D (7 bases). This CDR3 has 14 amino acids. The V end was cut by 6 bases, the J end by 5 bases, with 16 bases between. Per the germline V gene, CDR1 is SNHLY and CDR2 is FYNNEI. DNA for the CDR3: TGTGCCAGCAGGATAGACAGGGCGGGGGAGACCCAGTACTTC. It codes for CASRIDRAGETQYF.

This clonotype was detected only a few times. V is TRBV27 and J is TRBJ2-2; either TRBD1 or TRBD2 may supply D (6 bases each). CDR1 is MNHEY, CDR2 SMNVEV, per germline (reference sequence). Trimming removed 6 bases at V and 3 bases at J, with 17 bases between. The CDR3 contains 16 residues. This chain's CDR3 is CASSPAGQGYTGELFF. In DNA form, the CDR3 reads TGTGCCAGCAGCCCGGCGGGGCAGGGGTACACCGGGGAGCTGTTTTTT.

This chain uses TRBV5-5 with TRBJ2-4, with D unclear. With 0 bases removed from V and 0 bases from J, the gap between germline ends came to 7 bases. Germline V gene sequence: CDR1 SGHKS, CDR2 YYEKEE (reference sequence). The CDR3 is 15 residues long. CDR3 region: CASSLALLAKNIQYF. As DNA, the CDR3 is TGTGCCAGCAGCTTGGCCCTCTTAGCCAAAAACATTCAGTACTTC. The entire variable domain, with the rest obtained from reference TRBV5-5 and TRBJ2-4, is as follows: DAGVTQSPTHLIKTRGQQVTLRCSPISGHKSVSWYQQVLGQGPQFIFQYYEKEERGRGNFPDRFSARQFPNYSSELNVNALLLGDSALYLCASSLALLAKNIQYFGAGTRLSVL.

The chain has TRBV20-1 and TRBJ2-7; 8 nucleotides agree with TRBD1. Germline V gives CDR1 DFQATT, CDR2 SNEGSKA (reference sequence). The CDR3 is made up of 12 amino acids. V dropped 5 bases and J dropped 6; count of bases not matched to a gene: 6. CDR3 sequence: CSADQGAGEQYF. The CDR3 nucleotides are TGCAGTGCTGATCAGGGGGCAGGCGAGCAGTACTTC.

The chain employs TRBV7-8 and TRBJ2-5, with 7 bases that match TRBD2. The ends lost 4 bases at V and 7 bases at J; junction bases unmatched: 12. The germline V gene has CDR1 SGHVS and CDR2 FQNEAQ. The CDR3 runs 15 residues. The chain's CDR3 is CASSWEGGTGRTQYF. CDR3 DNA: TGTGCCAGCAGCTGGGAGGGCGGGACCGGACGGACCCAGTACTTC.

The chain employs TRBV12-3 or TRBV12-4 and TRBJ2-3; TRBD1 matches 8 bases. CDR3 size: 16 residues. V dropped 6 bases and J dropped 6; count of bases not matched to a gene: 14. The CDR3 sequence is CASRIIGTGIHDTQYF. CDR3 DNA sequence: TGTGCCAGCAGAATAATCGGGACAGGCATCCATGATACGCAGTATTTT.

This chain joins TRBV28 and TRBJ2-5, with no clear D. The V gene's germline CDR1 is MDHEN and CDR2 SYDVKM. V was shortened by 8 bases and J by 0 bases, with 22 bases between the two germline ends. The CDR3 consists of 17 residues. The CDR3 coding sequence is TGTGCCAGCCTGAGACGGTCCGCGGAGATGTACCAAGAGACCCAGTACTTC. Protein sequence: CASLRRSAEMYQETQYF.

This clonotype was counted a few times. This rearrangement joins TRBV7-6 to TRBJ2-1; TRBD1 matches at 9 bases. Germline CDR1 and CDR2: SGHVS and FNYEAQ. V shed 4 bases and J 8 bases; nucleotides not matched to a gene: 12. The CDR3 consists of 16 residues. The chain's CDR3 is CASSSESGTGLYEQFF. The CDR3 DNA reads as TGTGCCAGCAGCTCGGAATCCGGGACAGGGCTTTATGAGCAGTTCTTC.

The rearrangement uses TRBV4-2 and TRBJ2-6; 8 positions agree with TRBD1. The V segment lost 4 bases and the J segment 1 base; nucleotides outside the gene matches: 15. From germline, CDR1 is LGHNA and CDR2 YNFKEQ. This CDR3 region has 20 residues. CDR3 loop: CASSPGVPGTGRSGANVLTF. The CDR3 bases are TGTGCCAGCAGCCCCGGGGTTCCCGGGACAGGCCGGTCTGGGGCCAACGTCCTGACTTTC.

CDR3 loop: CASSQGTGVSNEQFF. CDR3 DNA: TGTGCCAGCAGCCAAGGGACAGGGGTGTCCAATGAGCAGTTCTTC. This rearrangement joins TRBV3-1 to TRBJ2-1, with 9 positions matching TRBD1. With V trimmed by 1 base and J by 6 bases, 4 bases remained unmatched. The CDR3 totals 15 residues. Germline CDR1 is LGHDT and CDR2 is YNNKEL (reference sequence).

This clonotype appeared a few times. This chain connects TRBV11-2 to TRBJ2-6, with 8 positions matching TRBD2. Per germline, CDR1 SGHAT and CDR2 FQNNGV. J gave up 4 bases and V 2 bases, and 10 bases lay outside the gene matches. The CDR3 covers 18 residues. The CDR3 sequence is CASSLTFGAGAGANVLTF. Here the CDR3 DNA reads TGTGCCAGCAGCTTAACTTTTGGAGCGGGAGCGGGGGCCAACGTCCTGACTTTC.

The CDR3 region is CATSDRTGGNTGELFF. The CDR3 nucleotides read TGTGCCACCAGTGACAGGACAGGGGGGAACACCGGGGAGCTGTTTTTT. The chain has TRBV24-1 and TRBJ2-2; 10 bases match TRBD1. Per germline, CDR1 KGHDR and CDR2 SFDVKD. The CDR3 has 16 residues. The V and J ends lost 4 bases and 1 base, in that order; junction bases with no gene match: 2.